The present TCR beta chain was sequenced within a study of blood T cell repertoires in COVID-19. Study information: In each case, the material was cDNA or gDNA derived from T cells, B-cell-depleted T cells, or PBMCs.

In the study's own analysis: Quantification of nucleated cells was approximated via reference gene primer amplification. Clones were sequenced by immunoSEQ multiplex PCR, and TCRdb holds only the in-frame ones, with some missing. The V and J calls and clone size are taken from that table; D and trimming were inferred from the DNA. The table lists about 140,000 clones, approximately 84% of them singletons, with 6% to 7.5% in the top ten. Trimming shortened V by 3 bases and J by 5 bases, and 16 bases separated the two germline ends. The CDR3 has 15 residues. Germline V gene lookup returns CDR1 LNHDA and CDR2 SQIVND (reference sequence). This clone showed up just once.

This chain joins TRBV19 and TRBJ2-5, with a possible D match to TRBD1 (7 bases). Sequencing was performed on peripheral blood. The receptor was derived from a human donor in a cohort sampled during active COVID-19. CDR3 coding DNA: TGTGCCAGTAGTATTGGACAGGCCGCGGGGGAGACCCAGTACTTC. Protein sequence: CASSIGQAAGETQYF.